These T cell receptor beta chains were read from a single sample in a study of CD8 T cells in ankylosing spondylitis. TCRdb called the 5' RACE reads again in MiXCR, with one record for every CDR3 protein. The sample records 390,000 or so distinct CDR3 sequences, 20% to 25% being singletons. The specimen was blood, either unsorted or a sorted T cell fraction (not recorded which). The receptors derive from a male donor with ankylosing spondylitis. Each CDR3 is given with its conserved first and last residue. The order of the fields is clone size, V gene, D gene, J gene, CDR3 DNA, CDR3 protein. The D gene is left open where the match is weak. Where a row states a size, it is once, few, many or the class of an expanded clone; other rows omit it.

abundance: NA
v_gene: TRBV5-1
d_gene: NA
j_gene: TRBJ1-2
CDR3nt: TGCGCCAGCAGCAACCTCCAGGGCAGCTATGGCTACACCTTC
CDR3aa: CASSNLQGSYGYTF

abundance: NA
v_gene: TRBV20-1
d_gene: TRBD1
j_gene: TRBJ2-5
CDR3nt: TGCAGAATTGGGACAGGGACAGAGACCCAGTACTTC
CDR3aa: CRIGTGTETQYF

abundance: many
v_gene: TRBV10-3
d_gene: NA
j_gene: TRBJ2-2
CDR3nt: TGTGCCATCAGCGCAAATGCGAACACCGGGGAGCTGTTTTTT
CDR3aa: CAISANANTGELFF

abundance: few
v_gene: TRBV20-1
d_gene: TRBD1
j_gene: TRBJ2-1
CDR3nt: TGCAGTGCTAGAGTCCGACAGGGGGGTTCCAATGAGCAGTTCTTC
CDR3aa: CSARVRQGGSNEQFF

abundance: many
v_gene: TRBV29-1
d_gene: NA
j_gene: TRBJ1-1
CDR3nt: TGCAGCGTTGGTCAGAACACTGAAGCTTTCTTT
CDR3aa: CSVGQNTEAFF

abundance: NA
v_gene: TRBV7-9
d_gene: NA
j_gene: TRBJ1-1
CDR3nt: TGTGCCAGCAGCTTTGAAAACGGCGGAGCTTTCTTT
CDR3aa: CASSFENGGAFF

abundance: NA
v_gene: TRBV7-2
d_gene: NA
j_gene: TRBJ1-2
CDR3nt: TGTGCCAGCAGCTTAGATTCGGGATGGAGTAACTATGGCTACACCTTC
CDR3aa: CASSLDSGWSNYGYTF

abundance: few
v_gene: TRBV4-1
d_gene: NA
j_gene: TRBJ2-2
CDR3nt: TGCGCCAGCAGCCAAGATCACCTCTCGAACACCGGGGAGCTGTTTTTT
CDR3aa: CASSQDHLSNTGELFF

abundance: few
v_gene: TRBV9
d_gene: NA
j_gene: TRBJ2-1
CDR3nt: TGTGCCAGCAGCGCGACAGATTACAATGAGCAGTTCTTC
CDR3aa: CASSATDYNEQFF

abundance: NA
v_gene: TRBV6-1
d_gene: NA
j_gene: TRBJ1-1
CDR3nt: TGTGCCAGCAGGGTATCACAGGGTTCTGCTGAAGCTTTCTTT
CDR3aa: CASRVSQGSAEAFF

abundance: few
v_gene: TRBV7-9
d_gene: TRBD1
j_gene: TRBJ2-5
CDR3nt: TGTGCCAGCAGCTTAGCGTCGACAGGGATAAGGGAGACCCAGTACTTC
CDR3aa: CASSLASTGIRETQYF

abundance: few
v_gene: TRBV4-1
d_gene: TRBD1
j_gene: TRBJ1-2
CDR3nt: TGCGCCAGCAGCCAAGCGCGGCAGGGGGCTTACTATGGCTACACCTTC
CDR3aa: CASSQARQGAYYGYTF

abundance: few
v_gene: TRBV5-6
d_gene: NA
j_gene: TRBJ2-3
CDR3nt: TGTGCCAGCAGCTTCTCAGGGCCCACAGATACGCAGTATTTT
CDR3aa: CASSFSGPTDTQYF

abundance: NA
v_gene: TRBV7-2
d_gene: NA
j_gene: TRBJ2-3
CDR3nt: TGTGCCAGCACCCTACCTCGTTTGGATACGCAGTATTTT
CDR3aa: CASTLPRLDTQYF

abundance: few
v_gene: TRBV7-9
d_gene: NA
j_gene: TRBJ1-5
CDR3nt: TGTGCCAGCAGCAACGCTCCGGGAGGCCAGGTCTATCAGCCCCAGCATTTT
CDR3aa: CASSNAPGGQVYQPQHF

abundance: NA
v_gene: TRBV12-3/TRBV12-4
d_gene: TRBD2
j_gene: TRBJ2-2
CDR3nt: TGTGCCAGCAGTTGGGGACTAGCGGGAGTGTTCGGGGAGCTGTTTTTT
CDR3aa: CASSWGLAGVFGELFF

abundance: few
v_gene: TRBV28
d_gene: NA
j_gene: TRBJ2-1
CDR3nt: TGTGCCAGCCAATACCCGGGCGGGCGAGCTAACAATGAGCAGTTCTTC
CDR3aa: CASQYPGGRANNEQFF

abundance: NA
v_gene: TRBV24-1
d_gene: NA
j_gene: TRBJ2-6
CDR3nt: TGTGCCACCAGTGATTGGAAGGGGAGCCCTGGGGCCAACGTCCTGACTTTC
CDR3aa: CATSDWKGSPGANVLTF

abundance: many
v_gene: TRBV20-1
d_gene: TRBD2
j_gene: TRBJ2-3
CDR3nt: TGCAGTACGACTAGCGGGAAGCATACGCAGTATTTT
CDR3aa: CSTTSGKHTQYF

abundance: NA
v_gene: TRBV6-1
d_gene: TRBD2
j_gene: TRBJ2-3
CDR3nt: TGTGCCAGCAGCCGGGGGGGGAGGGCCGGAGATACGCAGTATTTT
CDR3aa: CASSRGGRAGDTQYF

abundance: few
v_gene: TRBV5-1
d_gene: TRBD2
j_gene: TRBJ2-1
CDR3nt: TGCGCCAGCAGCTTGGAGGGGACTAGCGGGAGCGGGCAGTTCTTC
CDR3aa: CASSLEGTSGSGQFF

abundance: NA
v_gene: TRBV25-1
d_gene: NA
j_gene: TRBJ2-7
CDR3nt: TGTGCCAGCAGTCGGGGGAGATACGAGCAGTACTTC
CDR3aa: CASSRGRYEQYF

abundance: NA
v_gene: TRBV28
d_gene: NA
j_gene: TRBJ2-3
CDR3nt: TGTGCCACCGTAGAGGAGGTGGATACGCAGTATTTT
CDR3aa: CATVEEVDTQYF

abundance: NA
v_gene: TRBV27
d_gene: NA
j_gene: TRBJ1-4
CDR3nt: TGTGCCAGCAGTTTCGGGACAACTAATGAAAAACTGTTTTTT
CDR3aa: CASSFGTTNEKLFF

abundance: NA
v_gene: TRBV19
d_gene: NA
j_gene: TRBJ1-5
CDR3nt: TGTGCCAGTACCCAATATTTACAGGGTGGGGGTCGGAGCAATCAGCCCCAGCATTTT
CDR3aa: CASTQYLQGGGRSNQPQHF

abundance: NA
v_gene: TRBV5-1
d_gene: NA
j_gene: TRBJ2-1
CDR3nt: TGCGCCAGCAGCTTGGGGACTGCCTCGGGCAATGAGCAGTTCTTC
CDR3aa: CASSLGTASGNEQFF

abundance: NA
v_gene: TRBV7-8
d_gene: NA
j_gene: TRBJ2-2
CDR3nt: TGTGCCAGCAGCTTAGCCCAGGCGAACACCGGGGAGCTGTTTTTT
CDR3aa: CASSLAQANTGELFF

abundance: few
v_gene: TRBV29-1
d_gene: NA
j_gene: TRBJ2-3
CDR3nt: TGCAGCGTTCGACCCCCGGGTTCAACAGATACGCAGTATTTT
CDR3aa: CSVRPPGSTDTQYF

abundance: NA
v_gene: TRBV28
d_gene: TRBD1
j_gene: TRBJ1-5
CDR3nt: TGTGCCAGCAGTTTATACTCAGGGGGCGGTCAGCCCCAGCATTTT
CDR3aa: CASSLYSGGGQPQHF

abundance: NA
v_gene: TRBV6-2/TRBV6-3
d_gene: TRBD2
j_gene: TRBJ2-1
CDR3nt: TGTGCCAGCTTTCTAGCGGGAGCAGCCTACAATGAGCAGTTCTTC
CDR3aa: CASFLAGAAYNEQFF

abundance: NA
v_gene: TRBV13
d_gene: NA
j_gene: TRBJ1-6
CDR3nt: TGTGCCAGCAGCTTATCTGTCTATAATTCACCCCTCCACTTT
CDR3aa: CASSLSVYNSPLHF

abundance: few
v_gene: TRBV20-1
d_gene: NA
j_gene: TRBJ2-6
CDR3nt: TGCAGTGCTCCTGTGGGGGGGGCAGGCCGCTCTGGGGCCAACGTCCTGACTTTC
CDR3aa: CSAPVGGAGRSGANVLTF

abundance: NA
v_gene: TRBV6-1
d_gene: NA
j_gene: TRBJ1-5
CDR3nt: TGTGCCAGCAGTCCCAGCGTCCGTTTTAGTTATAGCAATCAGCCCCAGCATTTT
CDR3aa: CASSPSVRFSYSNQPQHF

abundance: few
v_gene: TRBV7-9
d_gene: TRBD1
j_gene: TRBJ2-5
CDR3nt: TGTGCCAGCAGGCAGGGGGCGACGGAGACCCAGTACTTC
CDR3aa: CASRQGATETQYF

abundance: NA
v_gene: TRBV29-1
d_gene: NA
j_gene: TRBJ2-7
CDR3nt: TGCAGCGTTTTGGGGCGGAGGTCCTACGAGCAGTACTTC
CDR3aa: CSVLGRRSYEQYF

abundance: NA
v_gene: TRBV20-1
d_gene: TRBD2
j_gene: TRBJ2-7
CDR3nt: TGCAGTGCAAGCCCCGGGGGGTCCTACGAGCAGTACTTC
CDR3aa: CSASPGGSYEQYF

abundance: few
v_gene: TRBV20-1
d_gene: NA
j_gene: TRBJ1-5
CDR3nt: TGCAGTGCTAGATTGGGGGGGGGCCTTCAGCCCCAGCATTTT
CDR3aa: CSARLGGGLQPQHF

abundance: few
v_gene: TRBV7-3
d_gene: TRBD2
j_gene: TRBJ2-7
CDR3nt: TGTGCCAGCAGCTTAACTAGCGGGAGTGTCAACGAGCAGTACTTC
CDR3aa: CASSLTSGSVNEQYF

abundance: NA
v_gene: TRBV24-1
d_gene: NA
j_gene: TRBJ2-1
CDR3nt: TGTGCCACCAGTGATTTGCCGTACAATGAGCAGTTCTTC
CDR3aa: CATSDLPYNEQFF

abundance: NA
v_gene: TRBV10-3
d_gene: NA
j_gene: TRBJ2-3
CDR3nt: TGTGCCACCGCCGGGGCGGGACGCACAGATACGCAGTATTTT
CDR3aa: CATAGAGRTDTQYF

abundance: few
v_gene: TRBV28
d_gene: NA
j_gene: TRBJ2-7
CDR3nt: TGTGCCAGCAGTTTATGGGGATCCTACGAGCAGTACTTC
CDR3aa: CASSLWGSYEQYF

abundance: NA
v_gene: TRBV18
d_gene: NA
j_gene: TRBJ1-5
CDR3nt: TGTGCCAGCTCACCAACAACGGAACAGCCCCAGCATTTT
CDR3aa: CASSPTTEQPQHF

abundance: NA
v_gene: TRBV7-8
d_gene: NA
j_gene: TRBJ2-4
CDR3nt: TGTGCCAGCAGCTCCTATTTATTTGGGGGGAAAAACATTCAGTACTTC
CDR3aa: CASSSYLFGGKNIQYF

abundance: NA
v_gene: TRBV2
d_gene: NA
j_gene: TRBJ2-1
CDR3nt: TGTGCCAGCAGCGGCCCGTCTCGAGGCAATGAGCAGTTCTTC
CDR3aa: CASSGPSRGNEQFF

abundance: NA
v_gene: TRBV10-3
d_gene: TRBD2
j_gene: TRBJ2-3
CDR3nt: TGTGCCATCTCCTGGACTAGCGAGCGAGATACGCAGTATTTT
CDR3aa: CAISWTSERDTQYF

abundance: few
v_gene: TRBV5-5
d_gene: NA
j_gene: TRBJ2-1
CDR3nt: TGTGCCAGCAACAGGGCGGGATATTACAATGAGCAGTTCTTC
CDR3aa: CASNRAGYYNEQFF

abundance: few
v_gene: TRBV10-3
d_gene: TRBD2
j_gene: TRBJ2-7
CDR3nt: TGTGCCAGTACAAGGTCTGCTAGCGGTTCCTACGAGCAGTACTTC
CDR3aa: CASTRSASGSYEQYF

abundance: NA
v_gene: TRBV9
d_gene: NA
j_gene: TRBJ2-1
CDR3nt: TGTGCCAGCAGCCTGGGGCCCCAGGGGTACAATGAGCAGTTCTTC
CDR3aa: CASSLGPQGYNEQFF

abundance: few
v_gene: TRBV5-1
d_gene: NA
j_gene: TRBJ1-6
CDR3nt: TGCGCCAGCAGTACGGATGGTAATTCACCCCTCCACTTT
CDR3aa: CASSTDGNSPLHF

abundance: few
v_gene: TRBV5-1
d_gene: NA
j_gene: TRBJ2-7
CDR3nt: TGCGCCAGCAGCTTGGAAGGCCAGAGCTTCTACGAGCAGTACTTC
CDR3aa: CASSLEGQSFYEQYF

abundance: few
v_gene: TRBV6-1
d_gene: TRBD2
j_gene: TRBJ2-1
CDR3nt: TGTGCCAGCAGTGAGACCCGGGACTACGGGCAGTTCTTC
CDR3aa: CASSETRDYGQFF

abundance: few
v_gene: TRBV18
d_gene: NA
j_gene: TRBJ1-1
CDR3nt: TGTGCCAGCTCACTCGAGAGGCAGAACACTGAAGCTTTCTTT
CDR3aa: CASSLERQNTEAFF

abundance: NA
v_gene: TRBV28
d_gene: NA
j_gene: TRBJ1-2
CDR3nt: TGTGCCAGCAGTTTGGAACAGGTCTATGGCTACACCTTC
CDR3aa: CASSLEQVYGYTF